The 12 T cell receptor beta chains listed next were all sequenced from one sample in a study of T cells in Graves' hyperthyroidism and ophthalmopathy. TCR beta CDR3 region amplification was performed from RNA transcripts. Researchers ran a first-round RT-PCR on the TCR CDR3 using the HTBI primer set. TCRdb recomputed calls from the multiplex PCR reads with MiXCR, one row per CDR3 protein. Of under 350,000 distinct CDR3 sequences listed, 18% are singletons. Material: blood. All receptors come from a woman aged 50 to 60 with Graves' hyperthyroidism.

Many counts were recorded for this clonotype. V gene TRBV20-1 combines with J gene TRBJ2-7; TRBD1 agrees at 7 bases. The germline V gene has CDR1 DFQATT and CDR2 SNEGSKA (reference sequence). The trim removed 5 bases at V and 0 bases at J, leaving 7 bases unmatched. The CDR3 runs 14 residues. CDR3: CSAPRDRSSYEQYF. The DNA for the CDR3 is TGCAGTGCTCCCCGGGACAGAAGCTCCTACGAGCAGTACTTC.

The gene calls are TRBV3-1 and TRBJ2-7, with a possible D match to TRBD2 (5 bases). The V and J ends lost 5 bases and 4 bases respectively, with 18 bases between them. Germline V gene sequence: CDR1 LGHDT, CDR2 YNNKEL (reference sequence). The CDR3 consists of 15 residues. The DNA of the CDR3 is TGTGCCAGCAGCAGAGGGCCCACCGAGTCTTACGAGCAGTACTTC. Its translation is CASSRGPTESYEQYF.

In its sample, this clonotype was seen a few times. The chain employs TRBV11-3 and TRBJ2-2; D is undetermined. This CDR3 is built from 15 residues. The germline CDR1 and CDR2 sequences are SGHNT and YENEEA. The V end lost 5 bases, the J end lost 3 bases, and 13 bases lay between the germline ends. The CDR3 nucleotides are TGTGCCAGCAGCCCGGGCGGCGGTGACACCGGGGAGCTGTTTTTT. Translated, it gives CASSPGGGDTGELFF.

A few counts support this clonotype. This chain uses TRBV30 with TRBJ2-3; 7 bases are shared with TRBD1. This CDR3 region has 13 residues. V gave up 5 bases and J gave up 2 bases; unmatched junction bases: 4. Germline CDR1 reads GTSNPN; CDR2 reads SVGIG (reference sequence). DNA for the CDR3: TGTGCCTGGGAAGGGACAGTCACAGATACGCAGTATTTT. This codes for CAWEGTVTDTQYF. Supplemented by reference TRBV30 and TRBJ2-3, the full variable domain reads SQTIHQWPATLVQPVGSPLSLECTVEGTSNPNLYWYRQAAGRGLQLLFYSVGIGQISSEVPQNLSASRPQDRQFILSSKKLLLSDSGFYLCAWEGTVTDTQYFGPGTRLTVL.

This clonotype was seen only a few times. It may be a read error: a sequence one base away is much more abundant. The chain couples TRBV20-1 to TRBJ2-7; weak D call: TRBD2 (6 bases). The CDR3 loop spans 13 amino acids. Per germline, CDR1 DFQATT and CDR2 SNEGSKA (reference sequence). In DNA form, the CDR3 reads TGCAGTACTAGCCATACTAGGACCTACGAGCAGTACTTC. It specifies CSTSHTRTYEQYF.

This chain joins TRBV20-1 and TRBJ1-5; maybe TRBD1 (5 bases). The ends were cut back, 5 bases at V and 4 bases at J, with 21 bases in the middle. The CDR3 is 16 amino acids. CDR1 and CDR2 (germline): DFQATT, SNEGSKA (reference sequence). The CDR3 DNA sequence: TGCAGTGCTCCTTCGGCGGGGGGGGGACCTAATCAGCCCCAGCATTTT. The encoded protein is CSAPSAGGGPNQPQHF.

This clonotype came up many times. The chain is built from TRBV18 and TRBJ2-5, with D maybe TRBD1 (6 bases). CDR1 is KGHSH and CDR2 is LQKENI in the germline V gene. The CDR3 runs to 14 residues. The germline V and J ends were trimmed by 0 bases and 5 bases, with 10 bases remaining between them. The CDR3 DNA sequence: TGTGCCAGCTCACCACCGGGCAGGGGCGAGACCCAGTACTTC. Encoded protein: CASSPPGRGETQYF.

This clonotype turned up a few times. The chain uses TRBV7-9 and TRBJ2-7; TRBD1 might be the D (6 bases). The germline gives CDR1 SEHNR, CDR2 FQNEAQ (reference sequence). The CDR3 spans 13 residues. V was cut by 5 bases and J by 6 bases, with 14 bases left in between. In DNA, the CDR3 is TGTGCCAGCAGCCCAGTACAGGGTTCCGAGCAGTACGTC. Its protein product is CASSPVQGSEQYV.

This clonotype occurred a few times. The chain joins TRBV5-6 to TRBJ2-5; no clear D. Germline values: CDR1 SGHDT, CDR2 YYEEEE. The CDR3 sequence is 13 residues long. Trimming left V 5 bases short and J 10 bases short, with 18 bases between. The CDR3 is CASRDGPSVDQYF. The CDR3, as DNA: TGTGCCAGCAGGGACGGGCCCTCGGTGGACCAGTACTTC.

This clonotype was counted ten times or more. V is TRBV20-1 and J is TRBJ2-5, with 11 positions matching TRBD2. CDR3 size: 17 residues. Germline values: CDR1 DFQATT, CDR2 SNEGSKA (reference sequence). The V segment lost 1 base and the J segment 4 bases; nucleotides outside the gene matches: 11. The CDR3 region has the DNA TGCAGTGCTAGAGCCCCACGGCTAGCGGGAGGACGAGAGACCCAGTACTTC. Its translation is CSARAPRLAGGRETQYF.

CDR3 DNA: TGTGCCAGCGGGACTTACAACACCGGGGAGCTGTTTTTT. It yields the protein CASGTYNTGELFF. This chain joins TRBV2 and TRBJ2-2, with D possibly matching TRBD2 (6 bases). This CDR3 has 13 amino acids. In germline, CDR1 is SNHLY, CDR2 FYNNEI. V was shortened by 8 bases and J by 2 bases, with 9 bases between the two germline ends.

This clonotype appeared many times. This chain connects TRBV6-1 to TRBJ1-2, with 9 nucleotides matching TRBD1. The CDR3 length is 15 residues. CDR1 MNHNS and CDR2 SASEGT come from the germline V gene. The ends lost 5 bases at V and 4 bases at J; junction bases unmatched: 8. The CDR3 nucleotides are TGTGCCAGCAGTTTTCGACCGGGACAGGGCTATGGCTACACCTTC. Protein product: CASSFRPGQGYGYTF.